These T cell receptor beta chains were read from a single sample in a study of beta chain features in type 1 diabetes. The protocol was immunoSEQ multiplex PCR, while the TCRdb copy is restricted to in-frame clones and leaves out a portion. The table records roughly 500,000 clones, approximately 30% of them present only once. Sequencing input: naive CD4+ T cells from blood. The receptors were sampled from a man between 18 and 29 years old in good health. Each CDR3 is given with its conserved first and last residue. Each record gives: clone size, D gene, J gene, V gene, CDR3 DNA, CDR3 protein. The D gene is left open where the match is weak. The listing skips clone size in some rows; elsewhere it reads once, few, many or a size class.

>-|-|TRBJ2-7|TRBV9
TGTGCCAGCAGCGTATTTCACTCGTCCTACGAGCAGTACTTC
CASSVFHSSYEQYF
>-|-|TRBJ2-5|TRBV30
TGTGCCTGGAGTGTAAAACCGCTACAAGAGACCCAGTACTTC
CAWSVKPLQETQYF
>few|TRBD1|TRBJ1-3|TRBV10-3
TGTGCCATCAGTGCGGGACAGACTTCTGGAAACACCATATATTTT
CAISAGQTSGNTIYF
>few|TRBD2|TRBJ2-7|TRBV29-1
TGCAGCGTTGAAGGGATGGTAGCGGGAGCTTACGAGCAGTACTTC
CSVEGMVAGAYEQYF
>-|TRBD1|TRBJ2-7|TRBV10-3
TGTGCCATCAGAGAGGACAGGTCCTACGAGCAGTACTTC
CAIREDRSYEQYF
>once|-|TRBJ2-3|TRBV5-1
TGCGCCAGCAGCTTTGGGGGGCGAGGCACAGATACGCAGTATTTT
CASSFGGRGTDTQYF
>-|-|TRBJ2-7|TRBV7-2
TGTGCCAGCAGCTTATATTCCGAGCAGTACTTC
CASSLYSEQYF
>few|-|TRBJ2-7|TRBV6-1
TGTGCCAGCAGTGTTCGGGACTTTTACTCCTACGAGCAGTACTTC
CASSVRDFYSYEQYF
>-|-|TRBJ2-5|TRBV28
TGTGCCAGCAGTTTAGGCACTCTCGGGGAGACCCAGTACTTC
CASSLGTLGETQYF
>few|TRBD1|TRBJ2-3|TRBV6-5
TGTGCCAGCAGTTACCCCGGGACAGGGACAGATACGCAGTATTTT
CASSYPGTGTDTQYF
>-|-|TRBJ2-4|TRBV7-2
TGTGCCAGCAGTTCCCGGGTGGTGGACATTCAGTACTTC
CASSSRVVDIQYF
>-|-|TRBJ2-6|TRBV15
TGTGCCACCAGCCAGGGCGGATCCCGTCCCTTCTCTGGGGCCAACGTCCTGACTTTC
CATSQGGSRPFSGANVLTF
>-|TRBD2|TRBJ2-1|TRBV7-3
TGTGCCAGCAGCCGCGGGCTAGCGGGAGTCTACAATGAGCAGTTCTTC
CASSRGLAGVYNEQFF
>-|TRBD2|TRBJ2-1|TRBV6-1
TGTGCCAGCAATGGAAGCGGGAGCGGTAAGGGTGAGCAGTTCTTC
CASNGSGSGKGEQFF
>few|TRBD2|TRBJ2-1|TRBV7-9
TGTGCCAGCAGCTTTCAAGCGGGAGGGCCGTACAATGAGCAGTTCTTC
CASSFQAGGPYNEQFF
>-|-|TRBJ2-7|TRBV28
TGTGCCAGCAGTTTAATAGCGCGCGAGCAGTACTTC
CASSLIAREQYF
>-|-|TRBJ2-2|TRBV9
TGTGCCAGCAGCGTAAAAGCGAACACCGGGGAGCTGTTTTTT
CASSVKANTGELFF
>few|-|TRBJ1-2|TRBV15
TGTGCCACCAGCAGAAGGAGACTCTATGGCTACACCTTC
CATSRRRLYGYTF
>-|-|TRBJ2-7|TRBV6-6
TGTGCCAGCAGTTACGACAGCAGCTTGGACGAGCAGTACTTC
CASSYDSSLDEQYF
>few|-|TRBJ1-3|TRBV30
TGTGCCTGGAGTCAGAGAAACACCATATATTTT
CAWSQRNTIYF
>-|-|TRBJ2-3|TRBV15
TGTGCCACCAGTGCCTTCACAGATACGCAGTATTTT
CATSAFTDTQYF
>few|-|TRBJ2-1|TRBV29-1
TGCAGCGTTGAAGAGGGGAAAGGGGATTCCTACAATGAGCAGTTCTTC
CSVEEGKGDSYNEQFF
>few|TRBD1|TRBJ1-4|TRBV30
TGTGCCTGGAGTGTCGGGACAGCCCTTAATGAAAAACTGTTTTTT
CAWSVGTALNEKLFF
>few|-|TRBJ2-5|TRBV30
TGTGCCTGGAACTTGGGGGGCTTGTATCGAGAGACCCAGTACTTC
CAWNLGGLYRETQYF
>few|-|TRBJ2-1|TRBV7-9
TGTGCCAGCAGCCACCGGGACCCCTCCGGGGGGCAGTTCTTC
CASSHRDPSGGQFF
>few|-|TRBJ2-2|TRBV7-9
TGTGCCAGCAGCTTACGGGAATTCGGGGAGCTGTTTTTT
CASSLREFGELFF
>-|-|TRBJ1-2|TRBV4-1
TGCGCCAGCAGCCAAGCCCCCTGGGGGCAGATCTATGGCTACACCTTC
CASSQAPWGQIYGYTF
>once|TRBD2|TRBJ2-7|TRBV7-2
TGTGCCAGCAGTACTCGAGCGGGAGGGGAATCCTACGAGCAGTACTTC
CASSTRAGGESYEQYF
>few|-|TRBJ1-1|TRBV29-1
TGCAGCGTTGAAGGTCGGACGAACACTGAAGCTTTCTTT
CSVEGRTNTEAFF
>few|-|TRBJ2-1|TRBV4-1
TGCGCCAGCAGCCGGATAGGGGCTTCCTACAATGAGCAGTTCTTC
CASSRIGASYNEQFF
>few|-|TRBJ1-5|TRBV27
TGTGCCAGCAGACCCCGCTGGGGCACCAATCAGCCCCAGCATTTT
CASRPRWGTNQPQHF
>few|-|TRBJ2-5|TRBV7-9
TGTGCCAGCAGCTTAGCTTTCGTGGTTGAGACCCAGTACTTC
CASSLAFVVETQYF
>-|-|TRBJ1-1|TRBV29-1
TGCAGCGTTACGACGTCGTGGACTGAAGCTTTCTTT
CSVTTSWTEAFF